This TCR beta chain was recovered during a study of cytomegalovirus exposure and HLA in healthy donors. Overall study: Per a later analysis, the roughly 670 first-cohort and some 110 validation repertoires shared one platform. The study, taken as a whole, reports: The investigators catalogued 164 TCR beta chains as cytomegalovirus-associated. Most TCRs appeared rarely, but some public TCRs recurred in many donors.

Assay used: immunoSEQ multiplex PCR; TCRdb lists only in-frame clones, some missing. Of about 73,000 clones listed, around nine tenths are singletons. Worth noting for this clone: The target antigen is unknown.

The germline V gene has CDR1 MDHEN and CDR2 SYDVKM. The CDR3 contains 13 residues. V gave up 6 bases and J gave up 0 bases; unmatched junction bases: 0. Sequencing was carried out using PBMCs. V usage is TRBV28 and J usage is TRBJ1-1, with 8 bases identical to TRBD1. This TCR derives from a woman aged 18-29 years in good health and CMV-seropositive. CDR3 region: CASRGQVNTEAFF. The CDR3 DNA follows: TGTGCCAGCAGGGGACAGGTGAACACTGAAGCTTTCTTT.